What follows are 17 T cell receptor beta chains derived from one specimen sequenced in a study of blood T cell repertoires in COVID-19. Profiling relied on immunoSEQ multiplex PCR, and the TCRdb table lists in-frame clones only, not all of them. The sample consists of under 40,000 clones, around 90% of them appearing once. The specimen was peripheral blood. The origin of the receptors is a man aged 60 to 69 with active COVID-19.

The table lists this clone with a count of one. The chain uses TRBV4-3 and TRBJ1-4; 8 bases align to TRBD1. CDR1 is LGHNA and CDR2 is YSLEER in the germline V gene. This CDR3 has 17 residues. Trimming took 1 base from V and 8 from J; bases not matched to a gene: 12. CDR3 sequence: CASSQAGQGGRKEKLFF. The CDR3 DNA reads TGCGCCAGCAGCCAAGCCGGACAGGGAGGACGTAAGGAAAAACTGTTTTTT.

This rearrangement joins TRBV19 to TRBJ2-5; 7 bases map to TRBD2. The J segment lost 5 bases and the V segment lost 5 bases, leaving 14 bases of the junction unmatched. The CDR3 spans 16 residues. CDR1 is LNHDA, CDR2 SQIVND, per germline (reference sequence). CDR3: CASSEAAGGGWETQYF. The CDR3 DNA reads TGTGCCAGTAGTGAGGCGGCTGGCGGGGGTTGGGAGACCCAGTACTTC.

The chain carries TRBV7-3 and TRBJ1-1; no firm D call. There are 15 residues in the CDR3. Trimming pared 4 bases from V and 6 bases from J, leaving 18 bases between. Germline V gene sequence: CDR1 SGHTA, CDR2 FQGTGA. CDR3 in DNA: TGTGCCAGCAGCTCGGCCTCGGGTCAAACCTCTGAAGCTTTCTTT. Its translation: CASSSASGQTSEAFF.

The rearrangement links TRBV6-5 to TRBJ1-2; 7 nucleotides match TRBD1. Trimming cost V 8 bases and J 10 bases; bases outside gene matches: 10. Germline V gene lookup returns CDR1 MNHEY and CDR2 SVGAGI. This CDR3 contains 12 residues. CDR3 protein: CASGFRDSSYTF. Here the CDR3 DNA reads TGTGCCAGCGGATTCCGGGACAGCTCCTACACCTTC.

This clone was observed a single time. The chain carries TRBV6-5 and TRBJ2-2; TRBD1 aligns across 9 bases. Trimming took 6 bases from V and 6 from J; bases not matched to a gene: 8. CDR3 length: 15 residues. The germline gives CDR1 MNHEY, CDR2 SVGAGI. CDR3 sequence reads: CASRQTGGAAGELFF. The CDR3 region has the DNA TGTGCCAGCAGGCAAACAGGGGGCGCCGCCGGGGAGCTGTTTTTT.

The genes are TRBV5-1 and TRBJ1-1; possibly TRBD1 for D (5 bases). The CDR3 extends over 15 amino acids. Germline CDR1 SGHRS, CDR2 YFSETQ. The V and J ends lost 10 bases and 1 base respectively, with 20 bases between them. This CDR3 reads CAGTELQGENTEAFF. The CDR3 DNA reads TGCGCCGGCACAGAACTCCAGGGTGAGAACACTGAAGCTTTCTTT.

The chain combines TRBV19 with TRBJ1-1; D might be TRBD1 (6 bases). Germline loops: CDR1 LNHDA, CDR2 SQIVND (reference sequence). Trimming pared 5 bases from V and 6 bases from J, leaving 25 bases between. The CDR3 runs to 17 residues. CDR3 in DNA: TGTGCCAGTAGTCCGGCAGGGGAGGGTGGTAAATTAGCTGAAGCTTTCTTT. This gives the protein CASSPAGEGGKLAEAFF. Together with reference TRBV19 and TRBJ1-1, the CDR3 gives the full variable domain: DGGITQSPKYLFRKEGQNVTLSCEQNLNHDAMYWYRQDPGQGLRLIYYSQIVNDFQKGDIAEGYSVSREKKESFPLTVTSAQKNPTAFYLCASSPAGEGGKLAEAFFGQGTRLTVV.

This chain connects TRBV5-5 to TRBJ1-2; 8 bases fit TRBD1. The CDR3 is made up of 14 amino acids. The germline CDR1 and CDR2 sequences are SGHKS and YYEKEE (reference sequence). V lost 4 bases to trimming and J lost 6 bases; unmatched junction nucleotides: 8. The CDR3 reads CASSPRGQGDGYTF. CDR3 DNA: TGTGCCAGCAGCCCTCGTGGACAGGGAGATGGCTACACCTTC.

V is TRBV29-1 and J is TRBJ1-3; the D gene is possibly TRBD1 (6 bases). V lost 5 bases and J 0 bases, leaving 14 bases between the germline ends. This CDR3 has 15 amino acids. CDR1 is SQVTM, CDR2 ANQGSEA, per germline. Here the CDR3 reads CSVQAVQGSGNTIYF. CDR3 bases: TGCAGCGTTCAGGCAGTACAGGGCTCTGGAAACACCATATATTTT.

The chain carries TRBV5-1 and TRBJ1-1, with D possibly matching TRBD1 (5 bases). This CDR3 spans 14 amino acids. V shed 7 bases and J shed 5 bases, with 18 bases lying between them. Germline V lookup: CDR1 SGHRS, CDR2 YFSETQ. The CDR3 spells CASRPVVGGTEAFF. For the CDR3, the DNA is TGCGCCAGCCGCCCAGTCGTGGGGGGGACTGAAGCTTTCTTT.

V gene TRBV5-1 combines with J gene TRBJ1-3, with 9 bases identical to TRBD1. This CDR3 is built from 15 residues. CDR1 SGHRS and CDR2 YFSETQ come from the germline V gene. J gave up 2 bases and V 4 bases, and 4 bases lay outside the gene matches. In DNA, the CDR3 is TGCGCCAGCAGCCGCCGACAGGGGGCTGGAAACACCATATATTTT. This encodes CASSRRQGAGNTIYF.

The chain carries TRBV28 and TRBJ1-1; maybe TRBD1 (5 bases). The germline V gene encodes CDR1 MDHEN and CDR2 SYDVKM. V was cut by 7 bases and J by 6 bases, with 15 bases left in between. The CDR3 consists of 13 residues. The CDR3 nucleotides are TGTGCCAGCACCCCGAGAAACAGGCCTGAAGCTTTCTTT. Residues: CASTPRNRPEAFF.

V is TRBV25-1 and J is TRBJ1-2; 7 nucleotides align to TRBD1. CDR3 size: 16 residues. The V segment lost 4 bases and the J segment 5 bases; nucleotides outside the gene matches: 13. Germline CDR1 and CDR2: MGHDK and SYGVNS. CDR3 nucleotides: TGTGCCAGCAGTGGCCCCGGACAGGCCAGGGGATATGGCTACACCTTC. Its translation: CASSGPGQARGYGYTF.

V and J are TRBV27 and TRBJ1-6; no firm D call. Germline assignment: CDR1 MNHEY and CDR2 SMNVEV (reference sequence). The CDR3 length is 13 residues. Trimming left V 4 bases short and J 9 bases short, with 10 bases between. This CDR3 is CASSYSPTSPLHF. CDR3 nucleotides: TGTGCCAGCAGTTACAGTCCTACTTCACCCCTCCACTTT.

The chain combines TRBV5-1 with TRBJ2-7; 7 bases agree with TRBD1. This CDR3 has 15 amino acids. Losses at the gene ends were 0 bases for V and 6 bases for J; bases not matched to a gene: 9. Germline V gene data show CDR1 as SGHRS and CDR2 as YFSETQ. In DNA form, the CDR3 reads TGCGCCAGCAGCTTGGCCGGGACAGCAAGCTCCGAGCAGTACTTC. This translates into CASSLAGTASSEQYF.

CDR3 protein: CASSPGFRGGANTGELFF. The CDR3 DNA reads as TGTGCCAGCAGCCCCGGATTCCGGGGAGGGGCGAACACCGGGGAGCTGTTTTTT. The V gene is TRBV7-9, the J gene TRBJ2-2; 7 bases map to TRBD2. Germline lookup yields CDR1 SEHNR and CDR2 FQNEAQ (reference sequence). V shed 5 bases and J 0 bases; nucleotides not matched to a gene: 12. This CDR3 has 18 amino acids.

Here the CDR3 DNA reads TGCGCCAGCAGTCAATCAAAAGGGGGCCCCGAGGGTAATTCACCCCTCCACTTT. Translation gives CASSQSKGGPEGNSPLHF. This chain joins TRBV23-1 and TRBJ1-6; 7 nucleotides align to TRBD1. TRBV23-1 is an ORF; its function is uncertain. The CDR3 is 18 residues long. With V trimmed by 0 bases and J by 6 bases, 11 bases remained unmatched.